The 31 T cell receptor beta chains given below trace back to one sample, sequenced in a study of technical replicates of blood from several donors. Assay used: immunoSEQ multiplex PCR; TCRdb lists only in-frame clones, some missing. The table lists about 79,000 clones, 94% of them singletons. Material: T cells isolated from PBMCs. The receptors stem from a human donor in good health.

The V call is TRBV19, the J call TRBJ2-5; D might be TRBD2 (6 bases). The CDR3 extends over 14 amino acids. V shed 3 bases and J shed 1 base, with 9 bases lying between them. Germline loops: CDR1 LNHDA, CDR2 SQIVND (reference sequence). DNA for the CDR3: TGTGCCAGTAGTATGCGGGGATCCCAAGAGACCCAGTACTTC. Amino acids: CASSMRGSQETQYF.

CDR3 DNA sequence: TGTGCCAGCAGACGAGACAGGGGGAACACCGGGGAGCTGTTTTTT. Amino acid sequence: CASRRDRGNTGELFF. The J gene is TRBJ2-2, the V gene TRBV6-5; the match to TRBD1 covers 8 bases. The trim removed 6 bases at V and 1 base at J, leaving 4 bases unmatched. Germline assignment: CDR1 MNHEY and CDR2 SVGAGI. The CDR3 spans 15 residues.

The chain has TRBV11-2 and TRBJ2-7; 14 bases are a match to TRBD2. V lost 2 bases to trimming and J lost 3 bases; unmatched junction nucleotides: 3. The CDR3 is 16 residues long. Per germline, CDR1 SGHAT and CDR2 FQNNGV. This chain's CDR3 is CASSLRTSGGLYEQYF. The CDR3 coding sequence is TGTGCCAGCAGCTTACGGACTAGCGGGGGGCTCTACGAGCAGTACTTC.

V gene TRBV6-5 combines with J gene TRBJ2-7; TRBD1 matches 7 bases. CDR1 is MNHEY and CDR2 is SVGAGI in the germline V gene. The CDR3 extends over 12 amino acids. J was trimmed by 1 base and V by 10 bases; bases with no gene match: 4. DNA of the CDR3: TGTGCCACATCACAGGGGTCCTACGAGCAGTACTTC. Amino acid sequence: CATSQGSYEQYF.

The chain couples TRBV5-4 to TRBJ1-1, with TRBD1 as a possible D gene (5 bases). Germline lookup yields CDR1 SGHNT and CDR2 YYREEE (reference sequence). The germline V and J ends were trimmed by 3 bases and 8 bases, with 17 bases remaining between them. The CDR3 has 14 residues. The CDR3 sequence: CASSSTGAGLEAFF. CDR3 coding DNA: TGTGCCAGCAGCTCCACAGGTGCCGGCCTCGAAGCTTTCTTT. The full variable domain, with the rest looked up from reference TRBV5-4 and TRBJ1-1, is ETGVTQSPTHLIKTRGQQVTLRCSSQSGHNTVSWYQQALGQGPQFIFQYYREEENGRGNFPPRFSGLQFPNYSSELNVNALELDDSALYLCASSSTGAGLEAFFGQGTRLTVV.

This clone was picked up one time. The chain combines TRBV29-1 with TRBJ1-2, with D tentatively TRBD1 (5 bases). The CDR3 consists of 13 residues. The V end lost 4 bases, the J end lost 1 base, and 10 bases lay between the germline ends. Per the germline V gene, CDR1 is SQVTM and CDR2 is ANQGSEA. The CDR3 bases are TGCAGCGTTGCAGACAGAATTAACTATGGCTACACCTTC. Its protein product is CSVADRINYGYTF.

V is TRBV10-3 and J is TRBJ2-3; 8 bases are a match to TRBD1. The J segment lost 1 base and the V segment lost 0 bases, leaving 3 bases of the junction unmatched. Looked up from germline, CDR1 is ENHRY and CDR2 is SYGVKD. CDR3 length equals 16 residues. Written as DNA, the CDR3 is TGTGCCATCAGTGAGTCGGCAGGGGGCCGCACAGATACGCAGTATTTT. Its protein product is CAISESAGGRTDTQYF.

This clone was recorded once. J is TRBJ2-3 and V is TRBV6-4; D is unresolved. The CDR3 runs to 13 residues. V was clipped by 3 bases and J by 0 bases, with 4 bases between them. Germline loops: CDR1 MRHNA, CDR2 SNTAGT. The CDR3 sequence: CASSEQSTDTQYF. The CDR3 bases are TGTGCCAGCAGTGAACAGAGCACAGATACGCAGTATTTT.

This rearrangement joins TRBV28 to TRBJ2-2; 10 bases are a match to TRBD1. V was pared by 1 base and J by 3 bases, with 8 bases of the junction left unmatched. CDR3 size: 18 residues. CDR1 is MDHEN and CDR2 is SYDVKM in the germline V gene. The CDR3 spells CASSLFPDRGRDTGELFF. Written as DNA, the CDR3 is TGTGCCAGCAGTTTATTTCCCGACAGGGGGCGAGACACCGGGGAGCTGTTTTTT.

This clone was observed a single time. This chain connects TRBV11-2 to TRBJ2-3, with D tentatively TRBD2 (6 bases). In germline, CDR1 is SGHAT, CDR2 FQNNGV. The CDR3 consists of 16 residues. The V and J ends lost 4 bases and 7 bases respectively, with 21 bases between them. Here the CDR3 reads CASSSRDSRFLNTQYF. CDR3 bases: TGTGCCAGCAGCTCCCGGGACTCCCGGTTTCTGAATACGCAGTATTTT.

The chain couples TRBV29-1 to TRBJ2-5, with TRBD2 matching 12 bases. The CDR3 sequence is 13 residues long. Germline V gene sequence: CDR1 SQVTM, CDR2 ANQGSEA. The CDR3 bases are TGCAGTTCACCGGGACTAGCGGGAGAGACCCAGTACTTC. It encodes CSSPGLAGETQYF.

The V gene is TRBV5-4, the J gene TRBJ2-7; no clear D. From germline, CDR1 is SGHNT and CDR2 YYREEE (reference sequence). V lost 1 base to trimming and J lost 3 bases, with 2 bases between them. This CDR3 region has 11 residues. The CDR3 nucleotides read TGTGCCAGCAGCTTGTACTACGAGCAGTACTTC. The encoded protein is CASSLYYEQYF.

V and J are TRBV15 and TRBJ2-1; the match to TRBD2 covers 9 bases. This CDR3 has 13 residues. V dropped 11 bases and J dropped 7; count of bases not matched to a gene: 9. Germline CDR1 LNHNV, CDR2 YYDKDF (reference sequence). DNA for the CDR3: TGTGCCGCGATTAGCGGGAGTGGAAATGAGCAGTTCTTC. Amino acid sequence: CAAISGSGNEQFF. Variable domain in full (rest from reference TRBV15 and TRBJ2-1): DAMVIQNPRYQVTQFGKPVTLSCSQTLNHNVMYWYQQKSSQAPKLLFHYYDKDFNNEADTPDNFQSRRPNTSFCFLDIRSPGLGDTAMYLCAAISGSGNEQFFGPGTRLTVL.

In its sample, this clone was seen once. The CDR3 DNA follows: TGTGCCAGCAGTTTTATATACCAAGAGACCCAGTACTTC. Protein product: CASSFIYQETQYF. The genes are TRBV28 and TRBJ2-5; D unresolved. V shed 3 bases and J shed 0 bases, with 5 bases lying between them. Germline V gene lookup returns CDR1 MDHEN and CDR2 SYDVKM. The CDR3 extends over 13 amino acids.

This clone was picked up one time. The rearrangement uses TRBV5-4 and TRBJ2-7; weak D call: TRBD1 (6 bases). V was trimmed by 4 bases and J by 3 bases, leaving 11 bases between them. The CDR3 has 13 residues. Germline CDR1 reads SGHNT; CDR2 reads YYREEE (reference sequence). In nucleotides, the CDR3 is TGTGCCAGCAGCACCGGACAGTTCTACGAGCAGTACTTC. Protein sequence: CASSTGQFYEQYF.

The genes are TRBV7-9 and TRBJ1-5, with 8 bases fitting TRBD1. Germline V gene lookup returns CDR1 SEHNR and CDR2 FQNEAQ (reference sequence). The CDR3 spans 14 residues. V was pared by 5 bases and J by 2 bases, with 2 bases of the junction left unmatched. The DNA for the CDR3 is TGTGCCAGCAGCCGGACAGGGCGCAATCAGCCCCAGCATTTT. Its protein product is CASSRTGRNQPQHF.

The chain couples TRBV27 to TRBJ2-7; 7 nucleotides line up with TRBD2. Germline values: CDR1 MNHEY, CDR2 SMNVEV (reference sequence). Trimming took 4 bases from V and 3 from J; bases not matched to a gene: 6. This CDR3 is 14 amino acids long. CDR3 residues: CASSSWEGLYEQYF. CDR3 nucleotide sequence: TGTGCCAGCAGTTCCTGGGAGGGTCTCTACGAGCAGTACTTC.

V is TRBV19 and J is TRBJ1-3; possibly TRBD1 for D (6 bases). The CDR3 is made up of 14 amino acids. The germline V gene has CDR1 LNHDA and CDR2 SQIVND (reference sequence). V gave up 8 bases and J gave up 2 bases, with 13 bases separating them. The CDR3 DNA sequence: TGTGCCAGTCTGCCCCGGACAGCTGGAAACACCATATATTTT. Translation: CASLPRTAGNTIYF.

Here the CDR3 DNA reads TGTGCCAGCAGCTTCGGGGTATTGACCGGGGAGCTGTTTTTT. Translated: CASSFGVLTGELFF. The rearrangement joins TRBV7-6 to TRBJ2-2; maybe TRBD2 (5 bases). Germline lookup yields CDR1 SGHVS and CDR2 FNYEAQ. Trimming took off 3 bases at V and 5 bases at J, with 10 bases between the two ends. The CDR3 is made up of 14 amino acids.

CDR3 residues: CASTQGGQETQYF. In DNA, the CDR3 is TGCGCCAGCACTCAGGGGGGTCAAGAGACCCAGTACTTC. The gene calls are TRBV5-1 and TRBJ2-5; perhaps TRBD1 as D (7 bases). Trimming removed 6 bases at V and 2 bases at J, with 11 bases between. CDR1 and CDR2 (germline): SGHRS, YFSETQ. This CDR3 contains 13 residues.

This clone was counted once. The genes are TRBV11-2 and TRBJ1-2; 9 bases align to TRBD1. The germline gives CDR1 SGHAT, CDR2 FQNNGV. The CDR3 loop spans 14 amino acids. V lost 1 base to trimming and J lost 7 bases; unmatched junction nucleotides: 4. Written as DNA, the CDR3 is TGTGCCAGCAGCTTAGTAGGGGACAGGGCTGGCTACACCTTC. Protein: CASSLVGDRAGYTF.

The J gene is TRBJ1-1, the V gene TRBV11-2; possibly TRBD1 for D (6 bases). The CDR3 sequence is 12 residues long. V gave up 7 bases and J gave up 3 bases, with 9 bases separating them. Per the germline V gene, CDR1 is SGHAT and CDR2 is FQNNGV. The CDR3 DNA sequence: TGTGCCAGCACAGGGGTGGACACTGAAGCTTTCTTT. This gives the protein CASTGVDTEAFF.

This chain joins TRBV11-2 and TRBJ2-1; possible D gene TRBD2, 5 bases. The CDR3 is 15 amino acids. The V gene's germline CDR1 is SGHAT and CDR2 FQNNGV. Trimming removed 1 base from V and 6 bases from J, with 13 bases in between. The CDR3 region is CASSLVRGGTNEQFF. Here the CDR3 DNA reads TGTGCCAGCAGCTTAGTCCGAGGAGGAACCAATGAGCAGTTCTTC.

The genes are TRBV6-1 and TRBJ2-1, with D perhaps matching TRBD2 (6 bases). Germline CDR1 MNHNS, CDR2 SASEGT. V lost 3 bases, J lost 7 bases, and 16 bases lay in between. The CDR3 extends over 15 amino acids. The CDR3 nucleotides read TGTGCCAGCAGTGAGGGCCCACTAGCTCAGAATGAGCAGTTCTTC. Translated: CASSEGPLAQNEQFF.

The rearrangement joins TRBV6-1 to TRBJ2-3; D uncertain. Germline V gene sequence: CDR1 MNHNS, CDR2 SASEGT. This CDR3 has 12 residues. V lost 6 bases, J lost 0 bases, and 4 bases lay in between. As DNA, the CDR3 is TGTGCCAGCAGACAGAGCACAGATACGCAGTATTTT. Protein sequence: CASRQSTDTQYF.

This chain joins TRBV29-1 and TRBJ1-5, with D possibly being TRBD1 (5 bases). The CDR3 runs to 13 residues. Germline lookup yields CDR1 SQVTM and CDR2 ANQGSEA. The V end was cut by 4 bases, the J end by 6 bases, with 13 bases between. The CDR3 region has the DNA TGCAGCGTTGGCGGGGCAGGCGGTCAGCCCCAGCATTTT. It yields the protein CSVGGAGGQPQHF.

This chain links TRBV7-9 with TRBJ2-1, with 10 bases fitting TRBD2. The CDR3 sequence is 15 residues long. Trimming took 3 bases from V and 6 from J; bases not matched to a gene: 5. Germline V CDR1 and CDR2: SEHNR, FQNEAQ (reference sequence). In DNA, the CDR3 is TGTGCCAGCAGCTTTTGGCTAGCGGGGGTCAATGAGCAGTTCTTC. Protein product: CASSFWLAGVNEQFF.

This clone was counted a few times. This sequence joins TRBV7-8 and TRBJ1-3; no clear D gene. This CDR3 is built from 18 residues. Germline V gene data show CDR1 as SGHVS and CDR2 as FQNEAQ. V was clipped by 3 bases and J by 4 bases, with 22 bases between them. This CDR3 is CASSFRQAVGLSGNTIYF. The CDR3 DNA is TGTGCCAGCAGCTTCCGTCAGGCAGTCGGATTAAGCGGAAACACCATATATTTT.

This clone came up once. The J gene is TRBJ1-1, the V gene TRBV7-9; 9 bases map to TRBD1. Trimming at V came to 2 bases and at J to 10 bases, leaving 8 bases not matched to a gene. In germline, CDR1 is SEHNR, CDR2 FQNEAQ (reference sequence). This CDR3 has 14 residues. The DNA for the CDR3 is TGTGCCAGCAGCTTACGGGGACAGGGCTCCGCAGCTTTCTTT. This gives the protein CASSLRGQGSAAFF.

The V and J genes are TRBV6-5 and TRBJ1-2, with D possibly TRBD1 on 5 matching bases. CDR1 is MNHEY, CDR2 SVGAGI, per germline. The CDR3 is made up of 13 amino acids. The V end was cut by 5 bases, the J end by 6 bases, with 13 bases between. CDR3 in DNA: TGTGCCAGCAGTCCTACACAGGTCCATGGCTACACCTTC. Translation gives CASSPTQVHGYTF.

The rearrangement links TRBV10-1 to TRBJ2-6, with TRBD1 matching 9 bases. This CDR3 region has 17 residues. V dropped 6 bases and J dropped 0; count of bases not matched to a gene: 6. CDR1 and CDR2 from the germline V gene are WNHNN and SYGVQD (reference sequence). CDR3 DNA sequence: TGCGCCAGCAGCAGGGGACAGGGAAACTCTGGGGCCAACGTCCTGACTTTC. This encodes CASSRGQGNSGANVLTF.